The TCR beta chain described here comes from a study of blood T cell repertoires in COVID-19. Study-wide background: Whether acute or convalescent, the COVID-19 samples came from the United States, Italy and Spain.

Looked up from germline, CDR1 is LGHDT and CDR2 is YNNKEL (reference sequence). Trimming stripped 8 bases from V and 10 bases from J, with 24 bases between. The CDR3 extends over 16 amino acids. This clone was seen a few times. Authors' data handling: Estimated nucleated cell counts came from reference gene primer amplification. Sequencing was performed with immunoSEQ multiplex PCR; in TCRdb, only in-frame clones are kept and a portion is missing. That table furnishes V, J and clone size, whereas the DNA furnished D and trimming. The sample contains tens of thousands of clones, roughly 80% of which appear only once.

The sequence derives from a human donor in a cohort sampled during active COVID-19. The sample consisted of peripheral blood. The chain carries TRBV3-1 (or the pseudogene TRBV3-2) and TRBJ1-6, with D tentatively TRBD1 (6 bases). The chain's CDR3 is CASSKGGRWQGSPLHF. The CDR3 nucleotides read TGTGCCAGCTCAAAGGGGGGGAGATGGCAGGGATCACCCCTCCACTTT.